This T cell receptor beta chain was identified in a study of blood T cells in healthy people across ages. Study-wide findings and caveats: Estimated diversity, derived from one million T cells, was regarded as an underestimate. PBMC samples, being unsorted, prevented any conclusive comparison of naive and antigen-experienced cells. In older individuals, TCR beta diversity per million T cells was lower, falling roughly linearly with age.

CDR1 is SQVTM, CDR2 ANQGSEA, per germline. Trimming pared 2 bases from V and 8 bases from J, leaving 12 bases between. The CDR3 is 12 residues long. As concerns this clonotype: Its target is unknown.

Sample-barcoded 5' priming and a J-beta primer mix drove a second PCR of roughly 7 to 11 cycles. One entry per CDR3 protein, called by TCRdb with MiXCR from the 5' RACE reads. Of about 1,500,000 distinct CDR3 sequences in the sample, approximately 40% were seen once. This clonotype was obtained from a woman aged 18-30 years in good health. V gene TRBV29-1 combines with J gene TRBJ1-2; D is possibly TRBD1 (5 bases). Source material: blood. CDR3: CSVEYGALGYTF. CDR3 in DNA: TGCAGCGTTGAATACGGGGCGCTGGGCTACACCTTC.